Sequencing of this TCR beta chain was carried out in a study of blood T cell repertoires in COVID-19. The assay was immunoSEQ multiplex PCR, and TCRdb's table has in-frame clones only and misses some. In the table there are roughly 260,000 clones, about 87% of which are singletons. This clone has only one observation. CDR1 and CDR2 (germline): MRHNA, SNTAGT. The CDR3 spans 14 residues. V shed 4 bases, J shed 6 bases, and the junction held 6 bases outside the gene matches. Sequencing input: peripheral blood. This clonotype was sampled from a man aged 55 to 69 who had recovered from COVID-19. The V and J genes are TRBV6-4 and TRBJ2-3, with 8 bases aligning to TRBD1. Here the CDR3 reads CASSVNRGVDTQYF. Written as DNA, the CDR3 is TGTGCCAGCAGTGTGAACAGGGGGGTGGATACGCAGTATTTT.